This paragraph covers one TCR beta chain sequence. Mouse names are used for the genes. The DNA ends 4 residues before the CDR3 does, and the rest of the CDR3 is filled in from the germline J gene. Cells from pooled cutaneous lymph nodes were sorted by CD4, CD8alpha, NKG2D, NKG2ACE and other markers. This record comes from a study of CD8+ T cells in alopecia areata. cDNA serving as the sequencing template came from extracted, reverse transcribed RNA. The repertoire was sequenced with immunoSEQ multiplex PCR; TCRdb's copy has only in-frame clones and lacks some. The profile covers 290,000 or so clones, none occurring a single time. CDR3 length: 14 residues. CDR1 and CDR2 (germline): NSQYPW, LRSPGD (reference sequence). Trimming shortened V by 4 bases and J by 2 bases, and 8 bases separated the two germline ends.

The sequence was collected from a C3H/HeJ mouse with alopecia areata. For this mouse line, the MHC haplotype is H2-k. Specimen: CD4+ T cells sorted from a lymph node. The gene calls are TRBV1 and TRBJ2-2, with a possible D match to TRBD1 (6 bases). CDR3 amino acids: CTCSVQGNTGQLYF. Partial CDR3 DNA: TGCACCTGCAGTGTACAGGGTAACACCGGG.